These 4 T cell receptor beta chains came from one sample sequenced in a study of blood T cell repertoires in COVID-19. Measured with immunoSEQ multiplex PCR; TCRdb has only the in-frame clones, and not every one. The table records 150,000 to 170,000 clones, approximately 85% of them present only once. The source material was peripheral blood. The receptors here all came from a woman in her fifties or sixties with COVID-19, enrolled during active disease.

The chain carries TRBV29-1 and TRBJ2-7; D might be TRBD2 (5 bases). From germline, CDR1 is SQVTM and CDR2 ANQGSEA. Between the trimmed V and J ends, which lost 7 bases and 3 bases, there was a span of 13 bases. The CDR3 is 12 residues long. CDR3 loop: CSAPTAGYEQYV. The DNA for the CDR3 is TGCAGCGCTCCCACGGCGGGCTACGAGCAGTACGTC.

Details on this clone: One end of the junction fails to match germline, which may point to a read error. The chain couples TRBV7-7 to TRBJ1-4; TRBD1 agrees at 7 bases. Germline CDR1 reads SSHAT; CDR2 reads FNYEAQ (reference sequence). The CDR3 is 15 amino acids. CDR3 DNA: TGTGCTAGCAGCTTAGCGGGACAGCCTAATGAAAAACTGTTTTTT. Residues: CASSLAGQPNEKLFF.

CDR3 amino acids: CATSRGAGRGTGELFF. The CDR3 DNA reads as TGTGCCACCAGCAGAGGTGCAGGGAGGGGGACCGGGGAGCTGTTTTTT. V usage is TRBV15 and J usage is TRBJ2-2; TRBD2 is a possible D gene (7 bases). The CDR3 has 16 amino acids. Germline CDR1 and CDR2: LNHNV and YYDKDF (reference sequence). Trimming removed 1 base at V and 5 bases at J, with 14 bases between.

This clone appeared a few times. The chain carries TRBV10-2 and TRBJ2-7; 7 bases match TRBD2. This CDR3 region has 15 residues. The V and J ends lost 6 bases and 4 bases, in that order; junction bases with no gene match: 12. Germline CDR1 WSHSY, CDR2 SAAADI. The CDR3 sequence: CASRLLSGELYEQYF. In nucleotides, the CDR3 is TGCGCCAGCAGGTTACTGAGCGGGGAACTTTACGAGCAGTACTTC.